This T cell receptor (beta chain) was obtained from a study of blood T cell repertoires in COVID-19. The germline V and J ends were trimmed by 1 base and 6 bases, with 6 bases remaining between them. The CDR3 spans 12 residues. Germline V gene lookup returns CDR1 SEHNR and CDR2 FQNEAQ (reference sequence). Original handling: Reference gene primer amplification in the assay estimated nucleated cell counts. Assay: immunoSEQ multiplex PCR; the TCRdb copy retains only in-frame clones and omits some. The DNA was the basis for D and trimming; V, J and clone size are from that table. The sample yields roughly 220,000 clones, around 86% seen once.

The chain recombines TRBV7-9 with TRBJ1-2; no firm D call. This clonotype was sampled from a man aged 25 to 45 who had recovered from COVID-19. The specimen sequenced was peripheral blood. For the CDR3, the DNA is TGTGCCAGCAGCTTAGACAACCATGGCTACACCTTC. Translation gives CASSLDNHGYTF.